The clone carrying this T cell receptor (beta chain) was counted once. Sequencing was performed with immunoSEQ multiplex PCR; in TCRdb, only in-frame clones are kept and a portion is missing. Here the sample spans about 240,000 clones, 86% being singletons. This specimen comes from a study of blood T cell repertoires in COVID-19. The ends were cut back, 7 bases at V and 0 bases at J, with 10 bases in the middle. The CDR3 extends over 14 amino acids. In germline, CDR1 is SNHLY, CDR2 FYNNEI. Sequenced input: peripheral blood. The rearrangement links TRBV2 to TRBJ1-3; maybe TRBD1 (6 bases). The receptor's source is a woman in her fifties or sixties with COVID-19, enrolled during active disease. In nucleotides, the CDR3 is TGTGCCAGCATTCTGGACAGCTCTGGAAACACCATATATTTT. It yields the protein CASILDSSGNTIYF. The variable domain in full, with the rest retrieved from reference TRBV2 and TRBJ1-3, is EPEVTQTPSHQVTQMGQEVILRCVPISNHLYFYWYRQILGQKVEFLVSFYNNEISEKSEIFDDQFSVERPDGSNFTLKIRSTKLEDSAMYFCASILDSSGNTIYFGEGSWLTVV.